The 10 T cell receptor beta chains given below trace back to one sample, sequenced in a study of blood T cell repertoires in COVID-19. The assay was immunoSEQ multiplex PCR, and TCRdb's table has in-frame clones only and misses some. This sample has about 280,000 clones, with around 85% found just once. The specimen sequenced was PBMCs or T cells enriched from blood (not recorded which). These receptors were obtained from a woman aged 50 to 65 who had recovered from COVID-19.

V usage is TRBV7-2 and J usage is TRBJ1-2, with 10 bases fitting TRBD1. V dropped 5 bases and J dropped 8; count of bases not matched to a gene: 14. The germline V gene has CDR1 SGHTA and CDR2 FQGNSA. The CDR3 has 16 residues. The CDR3 DNA is TGTGCCAGCAGCCCCCCGGCCGGGGGACAGGGGATGGGCTACACCTTC. Translated, it gives CASSPPAGGQGMGYTF.

The chain joins TRBV3-1 (or the pseudogene TRBV3-2) to TRBJ2-7; perhaps TRBD1 as D (5 bases). CDR1 LGHDT and CDR2 YNNKEL come from the germline V gene (reference sequence). This CDR3 is built from 19 residues. V was pared by 1 base and J by 2 bases, with 24 bases between. In DNA form, the CDR3 reads TGTGCCAGCAGCCAAGGGATCTGGGGCGTTTCCTTCATAACCTACGAGCAGTACTTC. It encodes CASSQGIWGVSFITYEQYF.

The genes are TRBV7-2 and TRBJ2-2; 8 bases fit TRBD2. Germline loops: CDR1 SGHTA, CDR2 FQGNSA. Trimming took 2 bases from V and 4 from J; bases not matched to a gene: 0. The length of the CDR3 is 14 residues. The CDR3 DNA is TGTGCCAGCAGCTTACGGGGGGGCACCGGGGAGCTGTTTTTT. Residues: CASSLRGGTGELFF.

V gene TRBV7-2 combines with J gene TRBJ2-7; possibly TRBD2 for D (7 bases). The CDR3 consists of 15 residues. Trimming took off 6 bases at V and 0 bases at J, with 15 bases between the two ends. Germline V gene data show CDR1 as SGHTA and CDR2 as FQGNSA. The CDR3 DNA is TGTGCCAGCAGAATACAGGGCGGGGGCTCCTACGAGCAGTACTTC. Translated: CASRIQGGGSYEQYF.

This clone has only a few counts. The chain employs TRBV30 and TRBJ1-4, with 7 bases fitting TRBD1. The CDR3 is made up of 15 amino acids. J lost 8 bases, V lost 2 bases, and 11 bases had no gene match. From germline, CDR1 is GTSNPN and CDR2 SVGIG (reference sequence). The CDR3 reads CAWSIDREGGEKLFF. The CDR3 region has the DNA TGTGCCTGGAGTATAGACAGGGAAGGAGGCGAAAAACTGTTTTTT.

This clone was seen a single time. The chain has TRBV27 and TRBJ1-6, with D possibly TRBD1 on 5 matching bases. CDR1 is MNHEY, CDR2 SMNVEV, per germline (reference sequence). CDR3 length: 14 residues. V gave up 7 bases and J gave up 4 bases, with 11 bases separating them. This CDR3 is CASTHRQYNSPLHF. In DNA form, the CDR3 reads TGTGCCAGCACTCACCGACAGTATAATTCACCCCTCCACTTT.

The chain joins TRBV4-1 to TRBJ2-1; D possibly corresponds to TRBD1 (6 bases). Per germline, CDR1 MGHRA and CDR2 YSYEKL. The CDR3 covers 18 residues. The germline V and J ends were trimmed by 1 base and 0 bases, with 16 bases remaining between them. CDR3 sequence: CASSQGLARGSSYNEQFF. The CDR3 region has the DNA TGCGCCAGCAGCCAAGGTCTTGCTAGGGGGAGCTCCTACAATGAGCAGTTCTTC.

J is TRBJ2-4 and V is TRBV29-1; the D gene is possibly TRBD2 (5 bases). Germline loops: CDR1 SQVTM, CDR2 ANQGSEA. Trimming took off 4 bases at V and 9 bases at J, with 13 bases between the two ends. The CDR3 runs to 12 residues. Here the CDR3 DNA reads TGCAGCGTTGTGGGAGCTAGGGCCATTCAGTACTTC. Its protein is CSVVGARAIQYF.

The rearrangement links TRBV6-5 to TRBJ2-5; D is unclear. V was trimmed by 6 bases and J by 4 bases, leaving 6 bases between them. CDR3 length equals 11 residues. The germline V gene encodes CDR1 MNHEY and CDR2 SVGAGI. The CDR3 region is CASRFRETQYF. Written as DNA, the CDR3 is TGTGCCAGCAGGTTCCGAGAGACCCAGTACTTC.

This clone was counted between two and nine times. The rearrangement links TRBV28 to TRBJ2-5; 8 bases are shared with TRBD2. The germline gives CDR1 MDHEN, CDR2 SYDVKM. The trim removed 3 bases at V and 4 bases at J, leaving 22 bases unmatched. This CDR3 comprises 20 residues. DNA of the CDR3: TGTGCCAGCAGTTTCGGGTTCGGCCTAAAGCAAATAGCGGGAACAGAGACCCAGTACTTC. Translation: CASSFGFGLKQIAGTETQYF.